The 15 T cell receptor beta chains in this list originate from one sample, sequenced in a study of cytomegalovirus exposure and HLA in healthy donors. PCR used 60 Vbeta primers and 13 Jbeta primers. Profiled with immunoSEQ multiplex PCR; TCRdb holds only in-frame clones, not every one. The profile shows some 170,000 clones, roughly 80% of them singletons. The source material was PBMCs. These receptors were obtained from a woman between 18 and 30 years old in good health and CMV-seropositive.

This rearrangement joins TRBV19 to TRBJ2-6; D gene uncertain. From germline, CDR1 is LNHDA and CDR2 SQIVND (reference sequence). The V and J ends lost 6 bases and 2 bases respectively, with 5 bases between them. This CDR3 region has 13 residues. The CDR3 loop reads CASREPGANVLTF. The DNA for the CDR3 is TGTGCCAGTAGAGAGCCTGGGGCCAACGTCCTGACTTTC.

The rearrangement uses TRBV28 and TRBJ1-1; tentative D call: TRBD1 (6 bases). Trimming cost V 6 bases and J 2 bases, with 13 bases left between them. Germline V gives CDR1 MDHEN, CDR2 SYDVKM. The CDR3 covers 14 residues. The CDR3 is CASRRRGINTEAFF. CDR3 sequence (DNA): TGTGCCAGCAGGCGCAGGGGCATTAACACTGAAGCTTTCTTT.

Only a few counts were recorded for this clone. This chain uses TRBV11-2 with TRBJ1-5; D is ambiguous. V was shortened by 1 base and J by 3 bases, with 13 bases between the two germline ends. Germline CDR1 is SGHAT and CDR2 is FQNNGV. This CDR3 contains 16 residues. The CDR3 DNA sequence: TGTGCCAGCAGCTTAGTCGTCTCTGGAGTCAATCAGCCCCAGCATTTT. Residues: CASSLVVSGVNQPQHF.

The V call is TRBV5-1, the J call TRBJ1-1; D is possibly TRBD1 (6 bases). This CDR3 region has 20 residues. V was pared by 0 bases and J by 1 base, with 25 bases between. The germline V gene has CDR1 SGHRS and CDR2 YFSETQ. The CDR3 coding sequence is TGCGCCAGCAGCTTGGTTGGGTGGGGGCCTCCGGGGAACTGGAACACTGAAGCTTTCTTT. Encoded protein: CASSLVGWGPPGNWNTEAFF.

This chain links TRBV19 with TRBJ1-5, with a tentative D call TRBD1 (5 bases). The CDR3 extends over 15 amino acids. Germline V gene data show CDR1 as LNHDA and CDR2 as SQIVND (reference sequence). Trimming took off 0 bases at V and 9 bases at J, with 15 bases between the two ends. In DNA, the CDR3 is TGTGCCAGTAGTATAGATAAACCCGGGGGGGGGCCCCAGCATTTT. It yields the protein CASSIDKPGGGPQHF. Looking up the rest from reference TRBV19 and TRBJ1-5 gives the full variable domain: DGGITQSPKYLFRKEGQNVTLSCEQNLNHDAMYWYRQDPGQGLRLIYYSQIVNDFQKGDIAEGYSVSREKKESFPLTVTSAQKNPTAFYLCASSIDKPGGGPQHFGDGTRLSIL.

This clone occurred a few times. This chain uses TRBV11-2 with TRBJ2-7, with D possibly matching TRBD1 (6 bases). CDR3 length equals 12 residues. Germline lookup yields CDR1 SGHAT and CDR2 FQNNGV. V lost 2 bases and J 5 bases, leaving 7 bases between the germline ends. The CDR3 region is CASSLQGNEQYF. The CDR3, as DNA: TGTGCCAGCAGCTTACAGGGGAACGAGCAGTACTTC. Complete variable domain (other parts from reference TRBV11-2 and TRBJ2-7): EAGVAQSPRYKIIEKRQSVAFWCNPISGHATLYWYQQILGQGPKLLIQFQNNGVVDDSQLPKDRFSAERLKGVDSTLKIQPAKLEDSAVYLCASSLQGNEQYFGPGTRLTVT.

V usage is TRBV4-2 and J usage is TRBJ2-7; TRBD1 matches 7 bases. CDR1 is LGHNA and CDR2 is YNFKEQ in the germline V gene. Unmatched junction bases numbered 6, after V lost 0 bases and J lost 4 bases. CDR3 length: 15 residues. CDR3 sequence: CASSQENGQAYEQYF. DNA of the CDR3: TGTGCCAGCAGCCAAGAAAACGGACAGGCGTACGAGCAGTACTTC.

The chain joins TRBV10-3 to TRBJ2-3; D is perhaps TRBD2 (5 bases). The CDR3 is 15 residues long. V was clipped by 8 bases and J by 1 base, with 16 bases between them. Germline CDR1 reads ENHRY; CDR2 reads SYGVKD. This CDR3 reads CAISALGEGTDTQYF. CDR3 nucleotide sequence: TGTGCCATCTCCGCCCTGGGAGAGGGCACAGATACGCAGTATTTT.

This clone has just a few counts. The V gene is TRBV7-6, the J gene TRBJ2-7; D perhaps matches TRBD2 (5 bases). The V end was cut by 5 bases, the J end by 2 bases, with 10 bases between. The CDR3 contains 13 residues. CDR1 is SGHVS, CDR2 FNYEAQ, per germline. CDR3 in DNA: TGTGCCAGCAGCCCCGGGGTTCCCTACGAGCAGTACTTC. This sequence encodes CASSPGVPYEQYF. Full variable domain (outside the CDR3, taken from reference TRBV7-6 and TRBJ2-7): GAGVSQSPRYKVTKRGQDVALRCDPISGHVSLYWYRQALGQGPEFLTYFNYEAQQDKSGLPNDRFSAERPEGSISTLTIQRTEQRDSAMYRCASSPGVPYEQYFGPGTRLTVT.

This clone has only a few counts. The rearrangement joins TRBV19 to TRBJ1-5, with 8 bases lining up with TRBD1. This CDR3 region has 16 residues. Trimming removed 4 bases from V and 0 bases from J; junction bases left unmatched: 5. Germline V CDR1 and CDR2: LNHDA, SQIVND (reference sequence). The CDR3 DNA reads TGTGCCAGTAGTACTCGGACAGGGAATAGCAATCAGCCCCAGCATTTT. Protein sequence: CASSTRTGNSNQPQHF.

The J gene is TRBJ1-1, the V gene TRBV6-5; tentative D call: TRBD1 (6 bases). V lost 7 bases and J lost 5, with 14 bases in between. The CDR3 runs to 13 residues. The germline CDR1 and CDR2 sequences are MNHEY and SVGAGI. CDR3 residues: CASKGGGKTEAFF. The DNA for the CDR3 is TGTGCCAGCAAGGGAGGGGGGAAAACTGAAGCTTTCTTT.

This clone has only one observation. The J gene is TRBJ1-2, the V gene TRBV5-1, with a possible D match to TRBD1 (5 bases). Germline V gene data show CDR1 as SGHRS and CDR2 as YFSETQ. With 6 bases removed from V and 1 base from J, the gap between germline ends came to 16 bases. This CDR3 has 15 residues. The CDR3 DNA follows: TGCGCCAGCACGCAAGGGGAATCGAATAACTATGGCTACACCTTC. Translating gives CASTQGESNNYGYTF.

There are a few counts of this clone. The CDR3 here is CASSFSGGSWEQYF. CDR3 DNA: TGTGCCAGCAGCTTTTCCGGGGGTTCCTGGGAGCAGTACTTC. This chain uses TRBV11-2 with TRBJ2-7; D might be TRBD2 (6 bases). With 3 bases removed from V and 7 bases from J, the gap between germline ends came to 16 bases. The CDR3 is 14 residues long. CDR1 SGHAT and CDR2 FQNNGV come from the germline V gene. The entire variable domain, with the rest obtained from reference TRBV11-2 and TRBJ2-7, is as follows: EAGVAQSPRYKIIEKRQSVAFWCNPISGHATLYWYQQILGQGPKLLIQFQNNGVVDDSQLPKDRFSAERLKGVDSTLKIQPAKLEDSAVYLCASSFSGGSWEQYFGPGTRLTVT.

CDR3 protein: CASSEALAGGGSVQYF. Written as DNA, the CDR3 is TGTGCCAGCAGTGAAGCTCTAGCGGGGGGGGGTAGCGTGCAGTATTTT. The V gene is TRBV6-1, the J gene TRBJ2-3; 12 nucleotides agree with TRBD2. CDR1 and CDR2 (germline): MNHNS, SASEGT. V lost 0 bases and J lost 11; bases outside the gene matches: 9. This CDR3 has 16 amino acids.

The chain carries TRBV19 and TRBJ2-2; D may be TRBD2 (5 bases). V dropped 7 bases and J dropped 7 bases, with 16 bases sitting between them. The CDR3 has 14 amino acids. Looked up from germline, CDR1 is LNHDA and CDR2 is SQIVND (reference sequence). The DNA for the CDR3 is TGTGCCAGTACCCCAGCGGTTGGAGTCGGGGAGCTGTTTTTT. Protein sequence: CASTPAVGVGELFF.